Below, one T cell receptor (beta chain) is given with its context. The entry originates in a study of molecular identifiers for immune sequencing clone quantification. The V end was cut by 4 bases, the J end by 5 bases, with 13 bases between. The CDR3 sequence is 13 residues long. The germline V gene has CDR1 SGDLS and CDR2 YYNGEE. TCRdb called the PCR reads again in MiXCR, with one record for every CDR3 protein. Of hundreds of thousands of distinct CDR3 sequences listed, 20% were seen once; the top ten hold around 0.86%. The V gene is TRBV9, the J gene TRBJ2-7; D uncertain. This receptor was obtained from a human donor in good health. Some libraries in this study had Jurkat cell RNA spiked in. The sample consisted of naive CD8+ T cells from blood, with Jurkat cell RNA spiked in. Subset reported: FACS-sorted CD8+CD4-CCR7+CD45RA+ naive T cells. CDR3 nucleotides: TGTGCCAGCAGCACCTCGACGGACCACGAGCAGTACTTC. Translating gives CASSTSTDHEQYF.